The 5 T cell receptor beta chains listed next were all sequenced from one sample in a study of blood T cell dynamics during melanoma immunotherapy. The data were produced by immunoSEQ multiplex PCR, yet TCRdb's version contains in-frame clones alone and is incomplete. The profile shows 6,500 to 10,000 clones, 70% to 90% of them singletons. Stated time point: week 3, after first cycle of checkpoint inhibitor. Material: blood, obtained from a patient treated with checkpoint blockade. Receptors were obtained from a human donor with melanoma.

The chain combines TRBV5-6 with TRBJ2-5; 8 bases are a match to TRBD2. V dropped 4 bases and J dropped 2; count of bases not matched to a gene: 16. The CDR3 sequence is 18 residues long. Looked up from germline, CDR1 is SGHDT and CDR2 is YYEEEE. DNA of the CDR3: TGTGCCAGCAGCCTCGTTGTAAGAAGCGGGAGAGAGCAAGAGACCCAGTACTTC. Protein: CASSLVVRSGREQETQYF. The full variable domain, with the rest looked up from reference TRBV5-6 and TRBJ2-5, is DAGVTQSPTHLIKTRGQQVTLRCSPKSGHDTVSWYQQALGQGPQFIFQYYEEEERQRGNFPDRFSGHQFPNYSSELNVNALLLGDSALYLCASSLVVRSGREQETQYFGPGTRLLVL.

This clone has only a few counts. The V gene is TRBV4-1, the J gene TRBJ1-2; no clear D. Germline CDR1 is MGHRA and CDR2 is YSYEKL. The CDR3 consists of 16 residues. Trimming removed 3 bases at V and 4 bases at J, with 18 bases between. The CDR3 spells CASSQLSGPRSYGYTF. The CDR3 DNA reads TGCGCCAGCAGCCAGTTATCCGGGCCGCGATCCTATGGCTACACCTTC.

This rearrangement joins TRBV7-8 to TRBJ2-5, with 11 nucleotides matching TRBD2. CDR3 length: 15 residues. The germline gives CDR1 SGHVS, CDR2 FQNEAQ. V was clipped by 3 bases and J by 2 bases; unmatched bases: 2. CDR3 DNA: TGTGCCAGCAGCTTTCGACTAGCGGGACAAGAGACCCAGTACTTC. Translated, it gives CASSFRLAGQETQYF.

The rearrangement joins TRBV9 to TRBJ2-5; 7 positions agree with TRBD2. The CDR3 has 17 amino acids. CDR1 SGDLS and CDR2 YYNGEE come from the germline V gene. Trimming cost V 0 bases and J 4 bases; bases outside gene matches: 12. CDR3 loop: CASSVGGAGILLETQYF. The CDR3 DNA sequence: TGTGCCAGCAGCGTAGGGGGAGCGGGAATTCTCTTAGAGACCCAGTACTTC.

The chain recombines TRBV2 with TRBJ2-1; 10 positions agree with TRBD2. V was pared by 6 bases and J by 7 bases, with 9 bases of the junction left unmatched. The CDR3 length is 15 residues. Germline CDR1 reads SNHLY; CDR2 reads FYNNEI. The CDR3 DNA follows: TGTGCCAGCAGCGCAGGGACTAGCGAAGGGAATGAGCAGTTCTTC. Translating gives CASSAGTSEGNEQFF.